The 6 T cell receptor beta chains in this list originate from one sample, sequenced in a study of beta chain features in type 1 diabetes. What was sequenced were expressed TCRB transcripts, since all of the isolated RNA had been reverse transcribed. The method was immunoSEQ multiplex PCR; TCRdb's version includes in-frame clones alone and lacks a portion of them. The table lists 130,000 to 150,000 clones, 6.9% of them singletons. Sequencing was performed on central memory CD4+ T cells from blood. The receptors shown here come from a woman aged 25 to 39 in good health.

The chain joins TRBV30 to TRBJ2-1; 11 bases map to TRBD2. The V segment lost 0 bases and the J segment 6 bases; nucleotides outside the gene matches: 1. CDR1 is GTSNPN and CDR2 is SVGIG in the germline V gene (reference sequence). The CDR3 length is 14 residues. The CDR3: CAWSVLAGVNEQFF. CDR3 DNA: TGTGCCTGGAGTGTACTAGCGGGAGTCAATGAGCAGTTCTTC.

This clone was seen at least ten times. The V and J genes are TRBV25-1 and TRBJ2-5; the match to TRBD1 covers 7 bases. The germline gives CDR1 MGHDK, CDR2 SYGVNS. CDR3 length: 15 residues. J gave up 2 bases and V 2 bases, and 5 bases lay outside the gene matches. Written as DNA, the CDR3 is TGTGCCAGCAGTGAAGCACAGGGGATTCAAGAGACCCAGTACTTC. It encodes CASSEAQGIQETQYF.

This clone showed up many times. This chain joins TRBV4-3 and TRBJ1-3, with D hard to call. The length of the CDR3 is 13 residues. Trimming pared 4 bases from V and 8 bases from J, leaving 12 bases between. The germline gives CDR1 LGHNA, CDR2 YSLEER. The CDR3 sequence: CASSRTAADTIYF. CDR3 in DNA: TGCGCCAGCAGCCGAACCGCAGCGGACACCATATATTTT.

This clone was detected a few times. This sequence joins TRBV6-5 and TRBJ2-7; 9 bases are shared with TRBD2. J lost 0 bases, V lost 2 bases, and 5 bases had no gene match. The CDR3 extends over 16 amino acids. Germline values: CDR1 MNHEY, CDR2 SVGAGI. As DNA, the CDR3 is TGTGCCAGCAGTTACGGCCTAGCGGGAATCTCCTACGAGCAGTACTTC. Encoded protein: CASSYGLAGISYEQYF.

A few counts support this clone. The chain is built from TRBV30 and TRBJ1-2; D is undetermined. CDR1 GTSNPN and CDR2 SVGIG come from the germline V gene (reference sequence). Between the trimmed V and J ends, which lost 3 bases and 0 bases, there was a span of 17 bases. CDR3 length: 16 residues. The CDR3 spells CAWRSRGSQTNYGYTF. CDR3 in DNA: TGTGCCTGGAGGTCACGCGGCAGCCAGACTAACTATGGCTACACCTTC.

This clone was seen more than once but under ten times. This chain uses TRBV7-2 with TRBJ2-1; TRBD2 aligns across 9 bases. The CDR3 is 15 residues long. V dropped 5 bases and J dropped 4; count of bases not matched to a gene: 6. Germline CDR1 reads SGHTA; CDR2 reads FQGNSA. The CDR3 loop reads CASSPTSGTYNEQFF. In DNA, the CDR3 is TGTGCCAGCAGCCCGACTAGCGGAACGTACAATGAGCAGTTCTTC.